The 23 T cell receptor beta chains given below trace back to one sample, sequenced in a study of beta chain features in type 1 diabetes. Expressed TCRB transcripts were sequenced because the isolated RNA had all been reverse transcribed beforehand. Generated by immunoSEQ multiplex PCR, the TCRdb table keeps only in-frame clones and is missing some. This sample has under 500,000 clones, with around 30% found just once. The specimen was naive CD4+ T cells from blood. The receptors derive from a man between 18 and 29 years old in good health.

The chain couples TRBV9 to TRBJ2-3, with D perhaps matching TRBD2 (6 bases). Germline V gene lookup returns CDR1 SGDLS and CDR2 YYNGEE. The CDR3 spans 14 residues. V was pared by 3 bases and J by 5 bases, with 13 bases between. The DNA for the CDR3 is TGTGCCAGCAGCGGAGGGACTCCCGGAGATACGCAGTATTTT. Its translation is CASSGGTPGDTQYF.

CDR3 coding DNA: TGTGCCAGCAGCCCTCGGCTGGGGGAGACCCAGTACTTC. It encodes CASSPRLGETQYF. The chain carries TRBV9 and TRBJ2-5, with D unclear. Trimming stripped 4 bases from V and 5 bases from J, with 12 bases between. Germline V CDR1 and CDR2: SGDLS, YYNGEE. The CDR3 covers 13 residues. Full variable domain (rest looked up from reference TRBV9 and TRBJ2-5): DSGVTQTPKHLITATGQRVTLRCSPRSGDLSVYWYQQSLDQGLQFLIQYYNGEERAKGNILERFSAQQFPDLHSELNLSSLELGDSALYFCASSPRLGETQYFGPGTRLLVL.

V and J are TRBV4-2 and TRBJ2-7; 10 positions match TRBD2. The ends lost 3 bases at V and 4 bases at J; junction bases unmatched: 6. Germline CDR1 and CDR2: LGHNA and YNFKEQ. CDR3 length: 15 residues. The CDR3 loop reads CASSQASGSLYEQYF. CDR3 DNA: TGTGCCAGCAGCCAGGCTAGCGGGAGTCTGTACGAGCAGTACTTC.

This clone was detected a few times. This chain connects TRBV4-3 to TRBJ2-7; D not resolved. V was trimmed by 1 base and J by 0 bases, leaving 10 bases between them. CDR1 and CDR2 (germline): LGHNA, YSLEER. The CDR3 is made up of 15 amino acids. CDR3 amino acids: CASSQVRDHSYEQYF. CDR3 nucleotide sequence: TGCGCCAGCAGCCAAGTCCGCGACCACTCCTACGAGCAGTACTTC.

In this sample, this clone turned up a few times. CDR3 region: CSVLRDRGSDTQYF. The CDR3 bases are TGCAGCGTGTTACGGGACAGGGGTTCAGATACGCAGTATTTT. The gene calls are TRBV29-1 and TRBJ2-3; 10 nucleotides agree with TRBD1. The germline gives CDR1 SQVTM, CDR2 ANQGSEA. V shed 6 bases and J 4 bases; nucleotides not matched to a gene: 7. The CDR3 has 14 residues.

The CDR3 sequence is CASSPRLVGRQIVETQYF. CDR3 DNA sequence: TGTGCCAGCAGCCCGAGGCTTGTCGGGCGACAGATTGTGGAGACCCAGTACTTC. The V call is TRBV14, the J call TRBJ2-5, with D perhaps matching TRBD1 (5 bases). Germline V gene sequence: CDR1 SGHDN, CDR2 FVKESK. V gave up 4 bases and J gave up 5 bases, with 26 bases separating them. CDR3 length: 18 amino acids. The full variable domain, its missing parts supplied by reference TRBV14 and TRBJ2-5, is EAGVTQFPSHSVIEKGQTVTLRCDPISGHDNLYWYRRVMGKEIKFLLHFVKESKQDESGMPNNRFLAERTGGTYSTLKVQPAELEDSGVYFCASSPRLVGRQIVETQYFGPGTRLLVL.

This chain joins TRBV5-1 and TRBJ2-7, with D perhaps TRBD2 (5 bases). CDR1 is SGHRS and CDR2 is YFSETQ in the germline V gene. Trimming cost V 1 base and J 3 bases, with 11 bases left between them. The CDR3 is 14 residues long. CDR3 DNA sequence: TGCGCCAGCAGCTTGAGTCGGGAACACTACGAGCAGTACTTC. This gives the protein CASSLSREHYEQYF. Full variable domain (rest looked up from reference TRBV5-1 and TRBJ2-7): KAGVTQTPRYLIKTRGQQVTLSCSPISGHRSVSWYQQTPGQGLQFLFEYFSETQRNKGNFPGRFSGRQFSNSRSEMNVSTLELGDSALYLCASSLSREHYEQYFGPGTRLTVT.

This clone was counted between two and nine times. The J gene is TRBJ2-1, the V gene TRBV29-1; 10 bases are a match to TRBD2. Per the germline V gene, CDR1 is SQVTM and CDR2 is ANQGSEA. The junction had 9 bases not matched to a gene; V was cut back by 6 bases and J by 4 bases. This CDR3 is 15 amino acids long. CDR3 nucleotide sequence: TGCAGCGTAGATAGGACTAGCGGACCATACAATGAGCAGTTCTTC. Translation gives CSVDRTSGPYNEQFF.

This chain joins TRBV5-4 and TRBJ1-2; 8 nucleotides align to TRBD1. The CDR3 sequence is 13 residues long. Trimming took 5 bases from V and 8 from J; bases not matched to a gene: 8. Germline V gene data show CDR1 as SGHNT and CDR2 as YYREEE (reference sequence). The CDR3 sequence: CASRQTGADGYTF. CDR3 bases: TGTGCCAGCAGACAGACAGGGGCCGACGGCTACACCTTC.

This clone was counted a few times. The gene calls are TRBV5-4 and TRBJ2-3; D remains ambiguous. The ends were cut back, 3 bases at V and 1 base at J, with 15 bases in the middle. Germline loops: CDR1 SGHNT, CDR2 YYREEE (reference sequence). The CDR3 has 16 residues. The CDR3: CASSSPGGSRTDTQYF. The CDR3 DNA follows: TGTGCCAGCAGCTCCCCCGGCGGTTCTCGCACAGATACGCAGTATTTT.

This clone was seen a few times. The same CDR3 also results from other DNA sequences found in this sample. The chain employs TRBV29-1 and TRBJ2-5; D could derive from TRBD1 or TRBD2 (5 bases each). The germline gives CDR1 SQVTM, CDR2 ANQGSEA. V was shortened by 7 bases and J by 4 bases, with 19 bases between the two germline ends. There are 14 residues in the CDR3. CDR3 DNA sequence: TGCAGCGGAGGGACCGGGACGGTGGCAGAGACCCAGTACTTC. It yields the protein CSGGTGTVAETQYF.

J is TRBJ1-5 and V is TRBV30, with 7 bases identical to TRBD1. V dropped 6 bases and J dropped 1; count of bases not matched to a gene: 6. The CDR3 loop spans 14 amino acids. Germline V gives CDR1 GTSNPN, CDR2 SVGIG (reference sequence). CDR3 in amino acids: CACDTGVSNQPQHF. The CDR3, as DNA: TGTGCCTGTGATACAGGGGTCAGCAATCAGCCCCAGCATTTT.

Comment on this clone: The junction shows a germline mismatch at one end, possibly a read error. The rearrangement joins TRBV7-7 to TRBJ2-3; D is uncertain. CDR1 is SSHAT and CDR2 is FNYEAQ in the germline V gene (reference sequence). The CDR3 totals 14 residues. CDR3 DNA: TGTGCTAGCAGCTTATCTTCAGCATCCGGTACGCAGTATTTT. This translates into CASSLSSASGTQYF.

The chain combines TRBV28 with TRBJ2-1; 13 bases agree with TRBD2. Germline trimming cut 3 bases from V and 3 bases from J; bases unmatched to any gene: 5. The CDR3 runs 17 residues. Germline values: CDR1 MDHEN, CDR2 SYDVKM. CDR3 loop: CASSFLGTSGDYNEQFF. DNA of the CDR3: TGTGCCAGCAGTTTCCTCGGGACTAGCGGGGACTACAATGAGCAGTTCTTC.

The J gene is TRBJ2-3, the V gene TRBV7-2, with D maybe TRBD2 (5 bases). Trimming removed 7 bases from V and 7 bases from J, with 9 bases in between. The CDR3 is 11 residues long. Germline V CDR1 and CDR2: SGHTA, FQGNSA. CDR3 amino acids: CASTPGNTQYF. DNA of the CDR3: TGTGCCAGCACCCCGGGAAATACGCAGTATTTT.

The chain uses TRBV9 and TRBJ1-5, with unresolved D. Germline V gives CDR1 SGDLS, CDR2 YYNGEE. The CDR3 length is 13 residues. Trimming left V 0 bases short and J 7 bases short, with 8 bases between. CDR3 nucleotides: TGTGCCAGCAGCGTAGACGGGCACCAGCCCCAGCATTTT. Translated, it gives CASSVDGHQPQHF. Together with reference TRBV9 and TRBJ1-5, the CDR3 gives the full variable domain: DSGVTQTPKHLITATGQRVTLRCSPRSGDLSVYWYQQSLDQGLQFLIQYYNGEERAKGNILERFSAQQFPDLHSELNLSSLELGDSALYFCASSVDGHQPQHFGDGTRLSIL.

This clone has only a few counts. The rearrangement uses TRBV6-5 and TRBJ2-3; D could derive from TRBD1 or TRBD2 (5 bases each). The germline V gene has CDR1 MNHEY and CDR2 SVGAGI. Trimming left V 5 bases short and J 5 bases short, with 14 bases between. The CDR3 sequence is 14 residues long. The CDR3 spells CASSSRDAEDTQYF. The CDR3 bases are TGTGCCAGCAGTAGCCGGGACGCGGAAGATACGCAGTATTTT.

This clone has just one count. V is TRBV28 and J is TRBJ2-7; D is undetermined. V was shortened by 2 bases and J by 0 bases, with 8 bases between the two germline ends. The CDR3 loop spans 14 amino acids. CDR1 is MDHEN, CDR2 SYDVKM, per germline. CDR3 in DNA: TGTGCCAGCAGTTTACAGGTCAGCTCCTACGAGCAGTACTTC. Translation gives CASSLQVSSYEQYF.

V usage is TRBV20-1 and J usage is TRBJ2-7; no definite D call. CDR1 is DFQATT, CDR2 SNEGSKA, per germline (reference sequence). CDR3 size: 11 residues. Trimming shortened V by 4 bases and J by 4 bases, and 8 bases separated the two germline ends. The CDR3 loop reads CSAMVRYEQYF. DNA for the CDR3: TGCAGTGCTATGGTCCGATACGAGCAGTACTTC.

Only a few counts were recorded for this clone. V usage is TRBV5-4 and J usage is TRBJ2-1; TRBD1 aligns across 8 bases. The ends lost 3 bases at V and 6 bases at J; junction bases unmatched: 11. Germline CDR1 is SGHNT and CDR2 is YYREEE (reference sequence). The CDR3 is 16 amino acids. The CDR3 DNA reads as TGTGCCAGCAGCTCTACCCCGGGACAGGCGCTCAATGAGCAGTTCTTC. Its protein product is CASSSTPGQALNEQFF.

This clone occurred a few times. The junction does not match germline at one end; this may be a read error. V and J are TRBV28 and TRBJ2-5; 8 bases are shared with TRBD2. The germline CDR1 and CDR2 sequences are MDHEN and SYDVKM. The CDR3 spans 14 residues. In DNA, the CDR3 is TGTGCCAGCAGCCCCGGGGGGGTTCAAGACACCCAGTACTTC. This gives the protein CASSPGGVQDTQYF.

This clone was detected only a few times. V and J are TRBV15 and TRBJ2-1; D gene unclear. Germline loops: CDR1 LNHNV, CDR2 YYDKDF (reference sequence). This CDR3 region has 16 residues. Trimming shortened V by 1 base and J by 0 bases, and 10 bases separated the two germline ends. The DNA of the CDR3 is TGTGCCACCAGCAGAGTTGCCCGAAGCTCCTACAATGAGCAGTTCTTC. It is translated as CATSRVARSSYNEQFF. Supplemented by reference TRBV15 and TRBJ2-1, the full variable domain reads DAMVIQNPRYQVTQFGKPVTLSCSQTLNHNVMYWYQQKSSQAPKLLFHYYDKDFNNEADTPDNFQSRRPNTSFCFLDIRSPGLGDTAMYLCATSRVARSSYNEQFFGPGTRLTVL.

This chain joins TRBV6-1 and TRBJ2-7; TRBD2 matches 8 bases. CDR3 length: 13 amino acids. Trimming at V came to 6 bases and at J to 4 bases, leaving 5 bases not matched to a gene. Germline CDR1 MNHNS, CDR2 SASEGT. Written as DNA, the CDR3 is TGTGCCAGCAGACTAGCGGAAGCGTACGAGCAGTACTTC. Protein sequence: CASRLAEAYEQYF.